Given below is one T cell receptor beta chain in context. Its antigen target is currently unknown. The input lacks base qualities; no much larger clone sits a single base away. The sample belongs to a study of blood T cell repertoires in COVID-19 (dated by TCRdb to 2020 to 2021). Background on the whole study: The collaborator samples originated in the United States, Italy and Spain and spanned the acute and convalescent phases of COVID-19. Subjects who had been exposed to COVID-19, were actively infected with it, or had recovered from it provided the deeply sampled blood TCRbeta repertoires that made up the dataset. The repertoires were made available in a free public database intended to serve as a resource for research on the immune response to SARS-CoV-2. The prospective study material was composed of cDNA or gDNA derived from T cells, B-cell-depleted T cells, or PBMCs. Samples were obtained from the ongoing ImmuneRACE study (first 160 participants) and from over 1,000 subjects provided by 6 global collaborators. The sample metadata nearly always contained a de-identified subject ID, COVID-19 status, age in years and sex. Where available, HLA class I and class II types were taken from metadata supplied by the sample provider and were not determined by assay-based typing. General study outcomes and caveats: Clinical and demographic metadata were provided uncurated, with the amount varying by source and participant.

TCRbeta CDR3 regions were amplified from genomic DNA using the immunoSEQ Assay, a bias-controlled multiplex PCR. Regarding the original processing steps: Nucleated cell counts per sample were estimated from amplification of reference gene primers within the assay. Sequence reads were collapsed and filtered to measure the absolute abundance of every unique TCRbeta CDR3 rearrangement. Productive Simpson clonality was computed per sample as the square root of Simpson's diversity index over productive rearrangements. TCRdb retrieved this table from immuneACCESS and kept in-frame rearrangements only. Not all clones are present; in checked studies, unresolved V genes account for under half, and no reason is known for the remainder. Clonal size and the V and J genes are those of that table, whereas D and trimming came from the DNA. The sample has about 150,000 clones on record, around 84% of them singletons. The top ten constitute around 7.9% of the sample.

Participants in the prospective study were aged roughly 18 to 100 years, lived in 24 United States geographic areas, and enrolled through a virtual design. To assign participants to cohorts, the prospective study relied on clinical history that participants themselves reported in a screening survey and a study questionnaire. Recovered participants in ImmuneRACE Cohort 3 were defined as having two consecutive negative NP/OP PCR tests, clearance from a healthcare professional, or resolution of symptoms. Each participant in the prospective study had whole blood, serum and a nasopharyngeal or oropharyngeal swab collected by mobile phlebotomists. Prospective study participants could optionally give additional blood draws and questionnaires over an approximately 2-month period. Before DNA extraction, prospective study blood samples were shipped either frozen or at room temperature. V is cut back by 5 bases and J by 0 bases, with 5 bases in the junction unmatched. For CDR1 and CDR2, the germline V gene lists MNHEY and SVGAGI. The CDR3 holds 15 amino acids from the cysteine to the phenylalanine. Only CDR3 DNA is held: 45 bases, read in frame from base 1.

Recombination joined TRBV6-5 with TRBJ2-7; the junction holds 9 bases that match TRBD1. The clonotype originates from a man over 45 who had recovered from COVID-19. The sequenced material came from PBMCs or T cells enriched from blood (not recorded which). At the DNA level, the sequence is TGTGCCAGCAGTAACCGGGACAGGGTCTCCTACGAGCAGTACTTC. Its protein reads: CASSNRDRVSYEQYF.